The 7 T cell receptor beta chains presented below share a single source sample, sequenced in a study of blood T cell repertoires in COVID-19. The protocol was immunoSEQ multiplex PCR, while the TCRdb copy is restricted to in-frame clones and leaves out a portion. The sample has over 50,000 clones; 80% to 95% are singletons. Sequences were obtained from peripheral blood. These receptors were taken from a human donor with active COVID-19. The donor label of this sample is uncertain.

This clone has just one count. The chain uses TRBV10-3 and TRBJ2-2; possible D gene TRBD2, 6 bases. V was shortened by 6 bases and J by 0 bases, with 14 bases between the two germline ends. This CDR3 contains 16 residues. Germline V CDR1 and CDR2: ENHRY, SYGVKD. The CDR3 nucleotides read TGTGCCATCAGCCCCGGGGGAGGTTCGAACACCGGGGAGCTGTTTTTT. Its protein is CAISPGGGSNTGELFF.

This sequence joins TRBV5-6 and TRBJ1-5, with D uncertain. CDR3 length: 13 amino acids. Germline values: CDR1 SGHDT, CDR2 YYEEEE. Trimming took off 2 bases at V and 6 bases at J, with 9 bases between the two ends. The CDR3 sequence: CASSLENSQPQHF. The CDR3 nucleotides read TGTGCCAGCAGCTTAGAGAATAGTCAGCCCCAGCATTTT.

This clone has just one count. The chain carries TRBV2 and TRBJ2-6, with 8 nucleotides matching TRBD1. Germline CDR1 and CDR2: SNHLY and FYNNEI. The CDR3 is 18 amino acids. V lost 0 bases and J lost 1; bases outside the gene matches: 5. The CDR3 region has the DNA TGTGCCAGCAGTGAAGCAAGTCAGGGGGCTTCTGGGGCCAACGTCCTGACTTTC. Protein sequence: CASSEASQGASGANVLTF.

V is TRBV18 and J is TRBJ2-5; 7 bases line up with TRBD1. This CDR3 spans 14 amino acids. Germline CDR1 KGHSH, CDR2 LQKENI. The trim removed 6 bases at V and 1 base at J, leaving 5 bases unmatched. This CDR3 is CASSIRDSQETQYF. CDR3 coding DNA: TGTGCCAGCTCTATCCGGGACAGCCAAGAGACCCAGTACTTC.

This chain joins TRBV27 and TRBJ2-7; TRBD2 matches at 8 bases. V was clipped by 8 bases and J by 3 bases; unmatched bases: 6. Germline V lookup: CDR1 MNHEY, CDR2 SMNVEV (reference sequence). The CDR3 runs to 13 residues. Here the CDR3 reads CASRRGEGYEQYF. CDR3 bases: TGTGCCAGCCGGCGGGGGGAGGGCTACGAGCAGTACTTC.

The genes are TRBV28 and TRBJ2-1; possibly TRBD2 for D (7 bases). The CDR3 length is 13 residues. Trimming left V 6 bases short and J 9 bases short, with 15 bases between. Per germline, CDR1 MDHEN and CDR2 SYDVKM. The CDR3, as DNA: TGTGCCAGCAGCATTGGGGGGGCGATTGAGCAGTTCTTC. Translating gives CASSIGGAIEQFF. Full variable domain (missing parts from reference TRBV28 and TRBJ2-1): DVKVTQSSRYLVKRTGEKVFLECVQDMDHENMFWYRQDPGLGLRLIYFSYDVKMKEKGDIPEGYSVSREKKERFSLILESASTNQTSMYLCASSIGGAIEQFFGPGTRLTVL.

This clone occurred once. The chain recombines TRBV19 with TRBJ2-1; the match to TRBD2 covers 9 bases. The CDR3 is 15 residues long. CDR1 is LNHDA and CDR2 is SQIVND in the germline V gene (reference sequence). V was pared by 1 base and J by 5 bases, with 3 bases of the junction left unmatched. The CDR3: CASSIGLAGNNEQFF. The DNA for the CDR3 is TGTGCCAGTAGTATAGGGCTAGCGGGGAACAATGAGCAGTTCTTC.